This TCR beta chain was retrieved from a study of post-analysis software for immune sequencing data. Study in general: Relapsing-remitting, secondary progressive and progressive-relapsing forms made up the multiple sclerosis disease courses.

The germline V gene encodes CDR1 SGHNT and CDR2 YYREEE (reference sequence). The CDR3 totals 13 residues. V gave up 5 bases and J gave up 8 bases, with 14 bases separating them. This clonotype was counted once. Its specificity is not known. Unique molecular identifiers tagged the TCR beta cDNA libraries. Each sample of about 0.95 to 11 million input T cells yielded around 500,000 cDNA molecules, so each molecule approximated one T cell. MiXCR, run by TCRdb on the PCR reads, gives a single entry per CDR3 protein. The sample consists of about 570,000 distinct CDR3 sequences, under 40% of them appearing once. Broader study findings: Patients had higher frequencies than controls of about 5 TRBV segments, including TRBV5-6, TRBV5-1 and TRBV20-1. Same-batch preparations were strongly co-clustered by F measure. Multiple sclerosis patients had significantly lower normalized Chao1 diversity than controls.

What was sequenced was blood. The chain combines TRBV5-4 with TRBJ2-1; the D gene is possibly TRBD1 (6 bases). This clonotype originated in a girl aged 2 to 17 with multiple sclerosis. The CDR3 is CASSNRAADEQFF. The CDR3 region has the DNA TGTGCCAGCAGTAACAGGGCTGCTGATGAGCAGTTCTTC.